This T cell receptor (beta chain) was profiled in a study of shared clonotypes between healthy human individuals. The naive CD8 subset, CD45RO-negative cells positively selected for CCR7, excluded terminally differentiated effector memory CD45RA+ cells. Sequencing used immunoSEQ multiplex PCR; TCRdb keeps in-frame clones, though not all of them. The data hold roughly 810,000 clones, with about 96% observed a single time. The sequenced sample consisted of naive CD8+ T cells sorted from blood. This receptor was obtained from a man aged 25-45 years in good health.

The CDR3 sequence is CATSTTAYNEQFF. The CDR3 bases are TGTGCCACCAGCACAACAGCTTACAATGAGCAGTTCTTC. The chain recombines TRBV15 with TRBJ2-1; D uncertain. CDR1 is LNHNV, CDR2 YYDKDF, per germline (reference sequence). With 4 bases removed from V and 4 bases from J, the gap between germline ends came to 8 bases. The CDR3 covers 13 residues.